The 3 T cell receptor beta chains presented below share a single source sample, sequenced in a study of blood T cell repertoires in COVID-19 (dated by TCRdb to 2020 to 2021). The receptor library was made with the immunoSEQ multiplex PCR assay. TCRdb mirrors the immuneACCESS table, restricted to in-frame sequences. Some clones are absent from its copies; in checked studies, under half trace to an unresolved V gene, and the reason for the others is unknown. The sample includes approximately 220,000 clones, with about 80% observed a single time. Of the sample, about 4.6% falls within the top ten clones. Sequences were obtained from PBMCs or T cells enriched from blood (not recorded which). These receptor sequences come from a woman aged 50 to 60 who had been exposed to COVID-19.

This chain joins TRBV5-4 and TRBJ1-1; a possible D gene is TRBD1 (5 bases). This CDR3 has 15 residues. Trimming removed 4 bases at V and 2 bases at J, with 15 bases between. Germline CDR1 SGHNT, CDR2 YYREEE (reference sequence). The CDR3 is CASSAGTRVNTEAFF. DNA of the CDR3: TGTGCCAGCAGCGCCGGGACTAGAGTTAACACTGAAGCTTTCTTT.

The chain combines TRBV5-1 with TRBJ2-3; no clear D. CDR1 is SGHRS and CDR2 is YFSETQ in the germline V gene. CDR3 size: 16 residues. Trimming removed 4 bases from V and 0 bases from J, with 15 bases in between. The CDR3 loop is CASSPQTGVSTDTQYF. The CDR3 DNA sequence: TGCGCCAGCAGCCCACAAACGGGTGTTAGCACAGATACGCAGTATTTT.

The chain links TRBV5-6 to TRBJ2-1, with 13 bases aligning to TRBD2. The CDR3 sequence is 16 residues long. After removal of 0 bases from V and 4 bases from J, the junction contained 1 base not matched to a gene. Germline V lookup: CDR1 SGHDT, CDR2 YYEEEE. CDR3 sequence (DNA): TGTGCCAGCAGCTTGGGACTAGCGGGGGGTTACAATGAGCAGTTCTTC. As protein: CASSLGLAGGYNEQFF. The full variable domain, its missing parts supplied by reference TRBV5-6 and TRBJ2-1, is DAGVTQSPTHLIKTRGQQVTLRCSPKSGHDTVSWYQQALGQGPQFIFQYYEEEERQRGNFPDRFSGHQFPNYSSELNVNALLLGDSALYLCASSLGLAGGYNEQFFGPGTRLTVL.